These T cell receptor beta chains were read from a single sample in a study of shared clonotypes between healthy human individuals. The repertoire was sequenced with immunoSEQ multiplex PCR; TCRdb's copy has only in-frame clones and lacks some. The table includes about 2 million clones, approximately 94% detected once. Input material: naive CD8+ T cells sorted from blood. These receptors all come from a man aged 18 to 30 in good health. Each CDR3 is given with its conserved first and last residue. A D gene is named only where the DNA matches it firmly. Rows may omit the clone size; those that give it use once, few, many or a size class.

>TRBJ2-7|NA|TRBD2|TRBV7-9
CASSYGTTYEQYF
TGTGCCAGCAGCTACGGGACTACCTACGAGCAGTACTTC
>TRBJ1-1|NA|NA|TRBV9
CASSARDRDEAFF
TGTGCCAGCAGCGCTCGGGACCGCGATGAAGCTTTCTTT
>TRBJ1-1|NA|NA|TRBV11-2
CASSLAREGAFF
TGTGCCAGCAGCTTAGCTAGGGAGGGAGCTTTCTTT
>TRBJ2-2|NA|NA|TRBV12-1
CASSSPRGYSGGVAGELFF
TGTGCCAGCAGCTCCCCTCGCGGATATAGCGGGGGGGTGGCTGGGGAGCTGTTTTTT
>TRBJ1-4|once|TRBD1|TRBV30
CAWSPTGEKLFF
TGTGCCTGGAGTCCGACAGGGGAAAAACTGTTTTTT
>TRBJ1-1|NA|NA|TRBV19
CASSIKTVTEAFF
TGTGCCAGTAGTATAAAAACAGTCACTGAAGCTTTCTTT
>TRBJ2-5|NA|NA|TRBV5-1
CASSPRGQETQYF
TGCGCCAGCAGCCCACGTGGACAAGAGACCCAGTACTTC
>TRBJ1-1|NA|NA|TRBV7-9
CASSPPVRGQMNTEAFF
TGTGCCAGCAGTCCCCCAGTCCGTGGACAAATGAACACTGAAGCTTTCTTT
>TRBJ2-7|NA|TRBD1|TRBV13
CASSSAGQGIHEQYF
TGTGCCAGCAGCTCAGCGGGACAGGGTATACACGAGCAGTACTTC
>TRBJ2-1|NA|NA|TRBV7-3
CASSLEPTGLGLNEQFF
TGTGCCAGCAGCTTAGAGCCGACGGGCCTGGGGTTGAATGAGCAGTTCTTC
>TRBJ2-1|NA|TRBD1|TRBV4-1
CASSPRTGSFNEQFF
TGCGCCAGCAGCCCTCGGACAGGGAGTTTCAATGAGCAGTTCTTC
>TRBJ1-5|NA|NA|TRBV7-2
CASSLASEWGQPQHF
TGTGCCAGCAGCTTAGCCTCCGAATGGGGTCAGCCCCAGCATTTT
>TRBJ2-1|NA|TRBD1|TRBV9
CASSVGQINEQFF
TGTGCCAGCAGCGTGGGACAGATTAATGAGCAGTTCTTC
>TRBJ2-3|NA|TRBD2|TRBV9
CASSDSGRVVDTQYF
TGTGCCAGCAGCGATAGCGGGAGAGTCGTGGATACGCAGTATTTT
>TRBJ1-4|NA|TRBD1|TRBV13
CASSLRTGTLGANEKLFF
TGTGCCAGCAGCTTAAGGACAGGGACCCTTGGGGCTAATGAAAAACTGTTTTTT
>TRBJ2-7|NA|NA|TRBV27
CASRTSYELGLGYEQYF
TGTGCCAGCAGAACTAGCTACGAATTAGGCTTGGGCTACGAGCAGTACTTC
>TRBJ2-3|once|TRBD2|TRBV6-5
CASSQPGLADTQYF
TGTGCCAGCAGTCAACCTGGACTAGCAGATACGCAGTATTTT
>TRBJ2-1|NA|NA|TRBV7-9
CASRPPNSYNEQFF
TGTGCCAGCAGGCCTCCTAACTCCTACAATGAGCAGTTCTTC
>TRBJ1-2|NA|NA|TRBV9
CASSGTGTPRYGYTF
TGTGCCAGCAGCGGTACTGGGACCCCTCGCTATGGCTACACCTTC
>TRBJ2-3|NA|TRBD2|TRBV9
CASSVWDYSTDTQYF
TGTGCCAGCAGCGTATGGGACTATAGCACAGATACGCAGTATTTT
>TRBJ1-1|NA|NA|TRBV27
CASSLGVGRTEAFF
TGTGCCAGCAGTTTAGGGGTGGGGAGGACTGAAGCTTTCTTT
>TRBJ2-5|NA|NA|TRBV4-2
CASSQAYADFQETQYF
TGTGCCAGCAGCCAAGCTTACGCCGACTTTCAAGAGACCCAGTACTTC
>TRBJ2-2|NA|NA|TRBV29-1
CSVVAGRELFF
TGCAGCGTTGTAGCCGGCCGGGAGCTGTTTTTT
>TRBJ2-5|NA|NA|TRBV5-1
CASSPHWYQETQYF
TGCGCCAGCAGCCCACATTGGTACCAAGAGACCCAGTACTTC
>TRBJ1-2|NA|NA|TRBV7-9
CASSLVQGANYGYTF
TGTGCCAGCAGCTTAGTACAGGGCGCTAACTATGGCTACACCTTC
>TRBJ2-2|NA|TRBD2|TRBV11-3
CASSEGLLEHRGAVF
TGTGCCAGCAGCGAGGGACTACTCGAACACCGGGGAGCTGTTTTT
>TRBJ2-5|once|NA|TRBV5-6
CASSSLKDQYF
TGTGCCAGCAGCTCCTTAAAAGACCAGTACTTC
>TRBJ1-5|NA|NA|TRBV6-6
CASSNWGNSNQPQHF
TGTGCCAGCAGTAATTGGGGAAATAGCAATCAGCCCCAGCATTTT
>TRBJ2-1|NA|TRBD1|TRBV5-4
CASSLDRGIDEQFF
TGTGCCAGCAGCTTAGACAGGGGAATCGATGAGCAGTTCTTC
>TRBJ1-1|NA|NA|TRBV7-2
CASSLASGGLNTEAFF
TGTGCCAGCAGCTTAGCGTCGGGAGGGTTGAACACTGAAGCTTTCTTT
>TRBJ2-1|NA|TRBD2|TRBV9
CASSASGTTHNEQFF
TGTGCCAGCAGCGCCTCCGGGACTACCCACAATGAGCAGTTCTTC
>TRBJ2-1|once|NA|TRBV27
CASSLRAVNNEQFF
TGTGCCAGCAGTTTACGGGCAGTCAACAATGAGCAGTTCTTC
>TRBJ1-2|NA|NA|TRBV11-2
CASSLDRGFGYTF
TGTGCCAGCAGCTTAGACAGGGGATTTGGCTACACCTTC